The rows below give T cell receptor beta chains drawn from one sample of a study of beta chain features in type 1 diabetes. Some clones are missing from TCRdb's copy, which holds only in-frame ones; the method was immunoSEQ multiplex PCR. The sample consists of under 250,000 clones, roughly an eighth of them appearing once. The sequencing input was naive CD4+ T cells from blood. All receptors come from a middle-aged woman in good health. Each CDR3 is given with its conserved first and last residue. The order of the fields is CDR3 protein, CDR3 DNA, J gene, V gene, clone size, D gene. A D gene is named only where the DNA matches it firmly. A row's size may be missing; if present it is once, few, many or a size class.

CASRLTVRPETQYF TGTGCCAGCAGGTTGACAGTACGCCCAGAGACCCAGTACTTC TRBJ2-5 TRBV7-4 few NA
CASSLEGQGPYEQYF TGCGCCAGCAGCTTGGAGGGACAGGGGCCCTACGAGCAGTACTTC TRBJ2-7 TRBV5-1 NA TRBD1
CAISATGGRDTQYF TGTGCCATCAGTGCGACGGGGGGCAGAGATACGCAGTATTTT TRBJ2-3 TRBV10-3 few NA
CASSQSGQLRQYF TGTGCCAGCAGCCAATCGGGCCAGCTGCGGCAGTACTTC TRBJ2-7 TRBV16 NA NA
CASSRQISSSYEQYF TGCGCCAGCAGCCGACAGATTTCTAGCTCCTACGAGCAGTACTTC TRBJ2-7 TRBV4-3 NA NA
CAIRRGMEYEQYF TGTGCCATCAGACGGGGGATGGAGTACGAGCAGTACTTC TRBJ2-7 TRBV6-5 NA NA
CASSRSQGYEQYF TGTGCTAGCAGCCGCTCCCAGGGCTACGAGCAGTACTTC TRBJ2-7 TRBV7-7 few NA
CASSPPGTDYGYTF TGTGCCAGCTCACCACCGGGGACAGACTATGGCTACACCTTC TRBJ1-2 TRBV18 NA TRBD1
CASTDGTFQETQYF TGTGCCAGCACTGACGGGACTTTCCAAGAGACCCAGTACTTC TRBJ2-5 TRBV2 few NA
CASSRHGQGAGYGYTF TGCGCCAGCAGCCGCCACGGACAGGGGGCAGGCTATGGCTACACCTTC TRBJ1-2 TRBV4-3 NA TRBD1
CASSPDREGETQYF TGCGCCAGCAGCCCGGACAGGGAGGGCGAGACCCAGTACTTC TRBJ2-5 TRBV5-1 few NA
CASSQENFPGDTDSNQPQHF TGCGCCAGCAGCCAAGAAAATTTTCCAGGGGACACCGATAGCAATCAGCCCCAGCATTTT TRBJ1-5 TRBV4-1 NA NA
CSAIDTGGTAGANVLTF TGCAGCGCTATAGATACCGGGGGGACGGCAGGGGCCAACGTCCTGACTTTC TRBJ2-6 TRBV29-1 few TRBD2
CASSPPFSTDTQYF TGTGCCAGCAGCCCTCCCTTTTCCACAGATACGCAGTATTTT TRBJ2-3 TRBV11-2 NA NA
CASSQTDSNEKLFF TGTGCCAGCAGCCAGACAGACAGTAATGAAAAACTGTTTTTT TRBJ1-4 TRBV4-2 NA NA
CASSQAPLYGYTF TGCGCCAGCAGCCAAGCCCCCCTATATGGCTACACCTTC TRBJ1-2 TRBV4-3 NA NA
CASSFGQGFIETQYF TGCGCCAGCAGCTTTGGGCAGGGGTTTATAGAGACCCAGTACTTC TRBJ2-5 TRBV5-1 NA NA
CASSAGQGGTGELFF TGTGCCAGCAGCGCGGGACAGGGTGGCACCGGGGAGCTGTTTTTT TRBJ2-2 TRBV7-9 NA TRBD1
CASSLWAGNYGYTF TGCGCCAGCAGCTTGTGGGCAGGAAACTATGGCTACACCTTC TRBJ1-2 TRBV5-1 few NA
CASGTGLYNEQFF TGTGCCAGCGGAACGGGACTTTACAATGAGCAGTTCTTC TRBJ2-1 TRBV6-1 once NA
CASSSTRGTGYTF TGTGCCAGCAGCTCAACCAGGGGGACGGGCTACACCTTC TRBJ1-2 TRBV11-2 NA TRBD1
CASSPAGEPAYTDTQYF TGTGCCAGCAGCCCGGCCGGGGAGCCTGCTTACACAGATACGCAGTATTTT TRBJ2-3 TRBV5-4 few NA
CATSRTSGGSSYEQYF TGTGCCACCAGCAGGACTAGCGGGGGCTCCTCCTACGAGCAGTACTTC TRBJ2-7 TRBV15 NA TRBD2
CASSFFDRDQETQYF TGCGCCAGCAGCTTTTTCGACAGGGACCAAGAGACCCAGTACTTC TRBJ2-5 TRBV5-1 NA TRBD1
CASSRQGRRPGELFF TGTGCCAGCAGCAGACAGGGTCGGCGGCCCGGGGAGCTGTTTTTT TRBJ2-2 TRBV5-6 NA TRBD1
CSVVGQGFPEQYF TGCAGCGTTGTAGGGCAGGGGTTCCCCGAGCAGTACTTC TRBJ2-7 TRBV29-1 NA NA
CASSYSRLAGQYEQYF TGTGCCAGCAGTTACTCGAGACTAGCGGGCCAATACGAGCAGTACTTC TRBJ2-7 TRBV6-5 few TRBD2
CASSPGTESYEQYF TGTGCCAGCTCACCTGGGACAGAATCTTACGAGCAGTACTTC TRBJ2-7 TRBV18 few TRBD1
CASSQESGDQPQHF TGTGCCAGCAGCCAAGAATCCGGGGATCAGCCCCAGCATTTT TRBJ1-5 TRBV4-2 NA NA
CSARGQGTDTQYF TGCAGCGCGAGAGGACAAGGCACAGATACGCAGTATTTT TRBJ2-3 TRBV29-1 few NA
CASSLKTANTGELFF TGTGCCAGCAGCCTGAAGACAGCGAACACCGGGGAGCTGTTTTTT TRBJ2-2 TRBV7-9 few NA
CASSIVRVLNTGELFF TGTGCCAGTAGTATAGTAAGAGTCTTGAACACCGGGGAGCTGTTTTTT TRBJ2-2 TRBV19 few NA
CASRRADILGSYEQYF TGTGCCAGCAGGAGAGCCGACATTCTGGGCTCCTACGAGCAGTACTTC TRBJ2-7 TRBV2 few NA
CASSPRTSVNEQFF TGTGCCAGCAGCCCGAGGACTAGCGTAAATGAGCAGTTCTTC TRBJ2-1 TRBV9 NA TRBD2
CASSSDRLAYEQYF TGTGCCAGCAGTTCGGACAGGCTTGCCTACGAGCAGTACTTC TRBJ2-7 TRBV2 few TRBD1
CASTLQGLRTEAFF TGTGCCAGCACCTTACAGGGGTTACGCACTGAAGCTTTCTTT TRBJ1-1 TRBV6-1 NA TRBD1